One T cell receptor (beta chain) is described in this entry. No cognate antigen has been identified for it. Nothing much larger sits one base from this clone, and base qualities are not available. This sample stems from a study of shared clonotypes between healthy human individuals (dated by TCRdb to about 2020). With respect to the entire study: Two women and three men aged 18 to 49 years were included in the cohort. To estimate repertoire size and how much clonotype sharing occurs between individuals, the study deeply sequenced the blood TCR repertoires of several healthy adults. For each donor, CD4 naive and CD4 memory were each run on three plates, CD8 naive on two plates, and CD8 memory on one plate. Leukapheresis yielded between about 0.94 and 9 billion PBMCs per donor. To increase sequencing depth and limit assay-specific biases, TCR repertoire library preparation and sequencing were carried out by different laboratories using diverse techniques.

Using the deep immunoSEQ assay, multiplex PCR amplified TCR CDR3 regions from genomic DNA. Extracted genomic DNA from each cell subset was distributed evenly across all wells of several immunoSEQ 96-well plates, and each plate was treated as a replicate. For sorted subsets, approximately 200 ng of genomic DNA, equivalent to some 33,000 T cell genomes, went into each replicate PCR. Purified libraries were quantified with a Qubit 3.0 fluorometer, sized on a Bioanalyzer 2100, and re-quantified with the KAPA Library Quantification kit. A separate single-read 150-cycle Illumina NextSeq 550 flow cell was used to sequence each immunoSEQ 96-well plate. In the source study's methods: Because the immunoSEQ output held only junctional sequences and lacked quality scores, the filtering could not match the filtering applied to full-length reads. Sequences were annotated with PyIR, a Python wrapper for IgBLAST v1.9, and V/J genes and CDR3 were assigned using IMGT germline references. Reads were filtered out if the reads had weak V/J assignments (E-value above 1e-6), no CDR3, stop codons, out-of-frame junctions, or ambiguous translated residues. V3J clonotypes were defined as sequences sharing an identical inferred V gene, J gene, and CDR3 amino acid sequence. Percentage overlap between repertoires was calculated by dividing the number of shared unique clonotypes by the size of the smaller repertoire. Richness of each repertoire was evaluated using RTK rarefaction, the Chao1 estimator, and Recon v2.1 estimates of unobserved clonotypes. For all TCRbeta clonotypes obtained by the gDNA method from a few donors, generation probabilities were computed with OLGA. TCRdb carries this immuneACCESS record with in-frame sequences only. Its versions omit some clonotypes, under half of them owing to an unresolved V gene in the studies checked, with the rest unexplained. The V and J calls and clone size come from that table; D and trimming were worked out from the DNA. In this sample the table shows approximately 980,000 clones, around 80% of which occur a single time. The top ten hold approximately 1.5% of the sample.

What the work shows at the level of the full study, not this receptor alone: Pairwise subsampling indicated that sequencing depth was expected to affect the degree of clonotype sharing among donors. Sampling was restricted to blood, and TCR repertoires in tissues likely differ from the TCR repertoires found in blood. Larger estimated clonotype richness was generally found for naive subsets than for memory subsets. Because the study included only a small number of donors, the genetic and exposure-history diversity represented was limited. Incomplete sequencing was indicated by rarefaction of sorted-subset datasets, despite the large sequencing depth. Compared with non-shared clonotypes, clonotypes shared by all four sorted-subset donors had higher generation probabilities. When four donors were compared, the shared fraction of clonotypes was approximately 5% for naive CD4, about 4% for naive CD8, 2.3% for memory CD4, and 0.3% to 0.5% for memory CD8.

The donors were healthy, HIV-negative adults who had no recently reported acute infections or vaccinations. Every donor was a Caucasian adult living in Nashville, Tennessee, USA. CD4+ T cells were enriched by magnetic negative selection; naive cells were then positively selected on CD45RA, and the negative fraction formed the memory subset. After blood collection by leukapheresis, PBMCs were isolated using Ficoll-Histopaque density gradient centrifugation and then cryopreserved in the vapor phase of liquid nitrogen. Analytical flow cytometry was used to check the purity and quantity of every magnetically sorted T cell population. From each sorted fraction, genomic DNA was isolated and quantified by UV absorbance on a Nanodrop 2000c. At the junction V is shortened by 6 bases and J by 0 bases, with 21 bases in between. The CDR3, from cysteine to phenylalanine, totals 19 residues. CDR3 DNA is the only sequence kept; it has 57 bases, read in frame from the first base. The germline V gene (reference sequence) specifies MNHEY as CDR1 and SMNVEV as CDR2.

The rearrangement joined TRBV27 to TRBJ1-6, with no confidently assigned D gene. Sequencing input: memory CD4+ T cells sorted from blood. In light of the paper, this sample's cell subset or site label describes: CD45RA-negative fraction. The clonotype comes from a man between 18 and 29 years old in good health. The CDR3 is CASSPDRMKGSSYNSPLHF. Here is the DNA: TGTGCCAGCAGCCCCGACCGGATGAAGGGTAGCTCCTATAATTCACCCCTCCACTTT.